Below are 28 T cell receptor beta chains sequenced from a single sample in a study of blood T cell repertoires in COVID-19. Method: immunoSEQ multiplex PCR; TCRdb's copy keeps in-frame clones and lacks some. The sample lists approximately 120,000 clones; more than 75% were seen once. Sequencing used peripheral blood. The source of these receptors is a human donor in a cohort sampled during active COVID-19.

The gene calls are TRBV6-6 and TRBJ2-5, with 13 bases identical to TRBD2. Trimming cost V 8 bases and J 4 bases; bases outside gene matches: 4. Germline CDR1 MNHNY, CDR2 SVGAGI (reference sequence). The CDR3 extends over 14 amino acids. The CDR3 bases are TGTGCCAGCCAACTAGCGGGGGGGCGAGAGACCCAGTACTTC. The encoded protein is CASQLAGGRETQYF.

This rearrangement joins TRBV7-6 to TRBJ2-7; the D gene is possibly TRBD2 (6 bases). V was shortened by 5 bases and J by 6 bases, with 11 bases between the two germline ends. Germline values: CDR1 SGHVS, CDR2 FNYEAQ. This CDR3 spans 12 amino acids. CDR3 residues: CASSPTGVEQYF. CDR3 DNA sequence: TGTGCCAGCAGCCCGACGGGGGTCGAGCAGTACTTC.

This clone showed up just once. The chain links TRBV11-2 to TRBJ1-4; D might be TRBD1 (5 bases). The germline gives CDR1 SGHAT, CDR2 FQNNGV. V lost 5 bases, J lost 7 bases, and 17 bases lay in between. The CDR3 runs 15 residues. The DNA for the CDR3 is TGTGCCAGCAGCGTTGACAGAGGGAGGGGTGAAAAACTGTTTTTT. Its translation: CASSVDRGRGEKLFF.

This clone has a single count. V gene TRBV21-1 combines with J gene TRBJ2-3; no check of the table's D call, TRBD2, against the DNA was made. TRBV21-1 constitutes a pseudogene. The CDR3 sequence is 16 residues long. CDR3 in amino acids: CASSKVRRGCTDTQYF. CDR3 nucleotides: TGTGCCAGCAGCAAAGTAAGGCGGGGCTGCACAGATACGCAGTATTTT.

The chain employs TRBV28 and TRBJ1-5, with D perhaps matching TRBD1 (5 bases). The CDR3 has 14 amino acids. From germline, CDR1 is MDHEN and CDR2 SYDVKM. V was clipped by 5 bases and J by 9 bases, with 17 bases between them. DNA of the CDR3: TGTGCCAGCAGTGTCGCGGGGCGAGTGACGCCCCAGCATTTT. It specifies CASSVAGRVTPQHF.

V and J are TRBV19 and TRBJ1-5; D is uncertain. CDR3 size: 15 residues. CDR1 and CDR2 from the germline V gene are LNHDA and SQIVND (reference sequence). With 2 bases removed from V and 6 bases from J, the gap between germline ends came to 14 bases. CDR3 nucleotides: TGTGCCAGTAGTATAAAGTCGAACCCCGGTCAGCCCCAGCATTTT. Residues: CASSIKSNPGQPQHF.

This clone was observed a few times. The DNA of the CDR3 is TGCGCCAGCAGCCGAGCGGGAGGGCCCCCCTACGAGCAGTACTTC. Translating gives CASSRAGGPPYEQYF. The rearrangement joins TRBV4-1 to TRBJ2-7, with 10 bases lining up with TRBD2. V lost 4 bases and J lost 2; bases outside the gene matches: 5. The germline CDR1 and CDR2 sequences are MGHRA and YSYEKL. The CDR3 has 15 amino acids.

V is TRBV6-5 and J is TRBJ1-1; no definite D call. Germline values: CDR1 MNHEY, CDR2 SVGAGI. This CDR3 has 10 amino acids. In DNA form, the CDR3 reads TGTGCAGTAACGGCGGTAAAAGTTTTCTTT. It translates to CAVTAVKVFF.

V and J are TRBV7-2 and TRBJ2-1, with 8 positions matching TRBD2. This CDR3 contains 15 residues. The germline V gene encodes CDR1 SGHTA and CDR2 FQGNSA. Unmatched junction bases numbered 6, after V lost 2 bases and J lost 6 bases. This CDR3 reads CASSLPSGSSNEQFF. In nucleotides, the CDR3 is TGTGCCAGCAGCTTACCAAGCGGGAGTAGCAATGAGCAGTTCTTC.

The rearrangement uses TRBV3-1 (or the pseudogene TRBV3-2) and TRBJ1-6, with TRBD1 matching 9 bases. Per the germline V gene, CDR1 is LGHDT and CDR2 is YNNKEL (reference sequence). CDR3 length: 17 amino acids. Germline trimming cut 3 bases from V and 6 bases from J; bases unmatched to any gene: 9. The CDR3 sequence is CASSQSAGGQGNSPLHF. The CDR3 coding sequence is TGTGCCAGCAGCCAGTCGGCTGGGGGACAGGGTAATTCACCCCTCCACTTT.

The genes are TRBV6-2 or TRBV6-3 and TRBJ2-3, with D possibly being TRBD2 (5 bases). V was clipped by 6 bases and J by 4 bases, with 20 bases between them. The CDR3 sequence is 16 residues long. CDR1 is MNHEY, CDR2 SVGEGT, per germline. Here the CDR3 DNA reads TGTGCCAGCAGCCCCGGGAAGGGCCTTGGAGCAGATACGCAGTATTTT. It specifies CASSPGKGLGADTQYF.

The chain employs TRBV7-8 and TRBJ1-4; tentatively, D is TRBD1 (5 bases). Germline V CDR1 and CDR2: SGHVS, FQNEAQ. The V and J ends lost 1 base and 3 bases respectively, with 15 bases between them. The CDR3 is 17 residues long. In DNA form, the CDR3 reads TGTGCCAGCAGCTTAGGACGGTTCGGGGGTTCTAATGAAAAACTGTTTTTT. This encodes CASSLGRFGGSNEKLFF.

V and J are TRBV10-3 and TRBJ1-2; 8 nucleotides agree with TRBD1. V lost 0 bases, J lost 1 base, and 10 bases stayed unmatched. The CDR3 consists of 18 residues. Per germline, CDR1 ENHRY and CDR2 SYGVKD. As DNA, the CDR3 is TGTGCCATCAGTGAGTCGATGCCGACAGGGGATTTTAACTATGGCTACACCTTC. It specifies CAISESMPTGDFNYGYTF.

The CDR3 DNA reads as TGTGCCATCAGTGAGTCGGGCGGGAGTGGGCAAGAGACCCAGTACTTC. Protein: CAISESGGSGQETQYF. The chain recombines TRBV10-3 with TRBJ2-5; 7 nucleotides line up with TRBD2. The CDR3 consists of 16 residues. V shed 0 bases and J 2 bases; nucleotides not matched to a gene: 6. Germline CDR1 is ENHRY and CDR2 is SYGVKD.

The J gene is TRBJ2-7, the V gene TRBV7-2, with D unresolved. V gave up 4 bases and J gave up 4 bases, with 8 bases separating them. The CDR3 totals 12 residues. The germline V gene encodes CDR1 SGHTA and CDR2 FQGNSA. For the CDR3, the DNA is TGTGCCAGCAGCTCCGACAAGTACGAGCAGTACTTC. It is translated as CASSSDKYEQYF.

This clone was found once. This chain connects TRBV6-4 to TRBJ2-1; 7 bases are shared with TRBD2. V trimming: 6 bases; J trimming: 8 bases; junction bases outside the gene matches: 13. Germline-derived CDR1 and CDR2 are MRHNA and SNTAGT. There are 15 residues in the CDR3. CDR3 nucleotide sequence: TGTGCCAGCAGCGTAAGGGCTGGCGGGAGTGATGAGCAGTTCTTC. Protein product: CASSVRAGGSDEQFF.

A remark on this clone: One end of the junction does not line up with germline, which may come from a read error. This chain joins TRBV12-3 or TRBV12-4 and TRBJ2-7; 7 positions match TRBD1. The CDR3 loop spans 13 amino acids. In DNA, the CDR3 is TGTGCCAGCAGTTACAAACCCGGGACAGTGACCTCCTTC. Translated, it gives CASSYKPGTVTSF.

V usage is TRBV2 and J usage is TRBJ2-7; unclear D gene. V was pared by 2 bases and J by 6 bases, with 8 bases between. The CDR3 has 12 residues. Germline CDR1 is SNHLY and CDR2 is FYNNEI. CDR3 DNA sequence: TGTGCCAGCAGTGAAATCTGGGCCGAGCAGTACTTC. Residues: CASSEIWAEQYF.

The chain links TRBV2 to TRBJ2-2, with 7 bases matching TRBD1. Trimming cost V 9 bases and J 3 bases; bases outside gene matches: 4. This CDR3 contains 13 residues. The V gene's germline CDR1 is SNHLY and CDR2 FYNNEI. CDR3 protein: CASWQGDTGELFF. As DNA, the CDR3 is TGTGCCAGTTGGCAGGGGGACACCGGGGAGCTGTTTTTT.

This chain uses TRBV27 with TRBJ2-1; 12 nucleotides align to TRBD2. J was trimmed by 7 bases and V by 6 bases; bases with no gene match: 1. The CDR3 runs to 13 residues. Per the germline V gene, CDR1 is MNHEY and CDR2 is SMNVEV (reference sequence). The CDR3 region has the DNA TGTGCCAGCAGGACTAGCGGGAGTAATGAGCAGTTCTTC. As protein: CASRTSGSNEQFF.

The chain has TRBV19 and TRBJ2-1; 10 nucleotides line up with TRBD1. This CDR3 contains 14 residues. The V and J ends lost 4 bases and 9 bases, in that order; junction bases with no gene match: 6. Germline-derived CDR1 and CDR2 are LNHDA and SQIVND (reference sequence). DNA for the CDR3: TGTGCCAGTAGTAGCAGGACAGGGGGTAGTGAGCAGTTCTTC. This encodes CASSSRTGGSEQFF.

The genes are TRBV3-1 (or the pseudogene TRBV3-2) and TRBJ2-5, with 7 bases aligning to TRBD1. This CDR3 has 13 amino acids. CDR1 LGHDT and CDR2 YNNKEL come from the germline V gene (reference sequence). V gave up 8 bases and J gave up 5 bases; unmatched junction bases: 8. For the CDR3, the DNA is TGTGCCAGCGACCACAGGGGTATGGAGACCCAGTACTTC. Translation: CASDHRGMETQYF.

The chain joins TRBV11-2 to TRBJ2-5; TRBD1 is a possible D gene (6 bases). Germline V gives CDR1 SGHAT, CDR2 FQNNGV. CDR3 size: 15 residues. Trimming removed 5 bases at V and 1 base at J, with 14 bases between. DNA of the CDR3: TGTGCCAGCAGCGTACAGGGTCCCCTCCAAGAGACCCAGTACTTC. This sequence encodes CASSVQGPLQETQYF.

CDR3 sequence: CASSFPAQGDTGELFF. DNA of the CDR3: TGTGCCAGCAGCTTCCCGGCACAGGGAGACACCGGGGAGCTGTTTTTT. The rearrangement links TRBV4-2 to TRBJ2-2; TRBD1 is a possible D gene (6 bases). Between the trimmed V and J ends, which lost 5 bases and 3 bases, there was a span of 16 bases. Per the germline V gene, CDR1 is LGHNA and CDR2 is YNFKEQ. The CDR3 spans 16 residues.

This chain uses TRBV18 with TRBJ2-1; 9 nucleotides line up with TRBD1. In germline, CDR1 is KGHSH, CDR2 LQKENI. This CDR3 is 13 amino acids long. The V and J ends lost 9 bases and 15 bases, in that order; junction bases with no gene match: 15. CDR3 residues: CASHPSPGQGLFF. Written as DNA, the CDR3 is TGTGCCAGTCATCCTTCGCCGGGACAGGGCCTGTTCTTC. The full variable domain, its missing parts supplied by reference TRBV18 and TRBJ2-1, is NAGVMQNPRHLVRRRGQEARLRCSPMKGHSHVYWYRQLPEEGLKFMVYLQKENIIDESGMPKERFSAEFPKEGPSILRIQQVVRGDSAAYFCASHPSPGQGLFFGPGTRLTVL.

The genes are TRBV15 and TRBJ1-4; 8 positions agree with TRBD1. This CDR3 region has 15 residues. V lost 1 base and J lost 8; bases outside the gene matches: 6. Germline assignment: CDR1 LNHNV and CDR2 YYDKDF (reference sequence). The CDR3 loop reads CATSRGQGTDEKLFF. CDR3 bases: TGTGCCACCAGCAGAGGACAGGGGACAGACGAAAAACTGTTTTTT.

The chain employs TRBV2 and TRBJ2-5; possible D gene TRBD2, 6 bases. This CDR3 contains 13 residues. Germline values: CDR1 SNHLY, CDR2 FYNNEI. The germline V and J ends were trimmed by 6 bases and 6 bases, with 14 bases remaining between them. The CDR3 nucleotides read TGTGCCAGCAGCAAAACGGGGAGGAAGACCCAGTACTTC. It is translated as CASSKTGRKTQYF.

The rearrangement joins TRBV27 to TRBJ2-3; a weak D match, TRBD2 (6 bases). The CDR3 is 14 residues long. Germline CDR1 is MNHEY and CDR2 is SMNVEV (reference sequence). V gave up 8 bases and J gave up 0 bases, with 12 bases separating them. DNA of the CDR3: TGTGCCAGCTCGGGACTCTCTAGCACAGATACGCAGTATTTT. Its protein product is CASSGLSSTDTQYF.